The T cell receptor beta chain under discussion was sequenced for a study of shared clonotypes between healthy human individuals. The study, taken as a whole, reports: Apart from blood, nothing was sampled; tissue repertoires likely differ.

In the case of this clone: What it recognizes is unknown.

The assay was immunoSEQ multiplex PCR, and TCRdb's table has in-frame clones only and misses some. The sample holds some 1,900,000 clones, approximately 94% seen once. Cells designated naive CD8 were CD45RO-negative and were positively selected for CCR7, with terminally differentiated effector memory CD45RA+ cells excluded. This TCR was sampled from a man between 18 and 35 years old in good health. Sequencing was performed on naive CD8+ T cells sorted from blood.

This chain's CDR3 is CASSYRAGGYSPLHF. The DNA for the CDR3 is TGTGCCAGCAGTTACAGGGCAGGGGGCTATTCACCCCTCCACTTT. V is TRBV6-5 and J is TRBJ1-6; the match to TRBD1 covers 8 bases. This CDR3 region has 15 residues. Trimming at V came to 2 bases and at J to 8 bases, leaving 5 bases not matched to a gene. The germline V gene encodes CDR1 MNHEY and CDR2 SVGAGI.